The TCR beta chain described here comes from a study of shared clonotypes between healthy human individuals. Study overall: The study drew on a couple of women and a few men aged 18 to 49 as donors. Three CD4 naive, three CD4 memory, two CD8 naive and one CD8 memory plate were used per donor.

V dropped 0 bases and J dropped 9 bases, with 22 bases sitting between them. CDR1 and CDR2 (germline): SGDLS, YYNGEE. CDR3 size: 17 residues. Investigators spread the genomic DNA of each subset evenly over several immunoSEQ plates. Sorted-subset replicate PCRs used roughly 210 ng of genomic DNA. This amount corresponded to tens of thousands of T cell genomes. The data were produced by immunoSEQ multiplex PCR, yet TCRdb's version contains in-frame clones alone and is incomplete. The sample yields approximately 1.9 million clones, 93% seen once. CD45RO-negative cells were positively selected for CCR7, leaving out terminally differentiated effector memory CD45RA+ cells. This clone has just one count.

The chain is built from TRBV9 and TRBJ2-1, with a possible D match to TRBD1 (8 bases). Sample: naive CD8+ T cells from PBMCs. The origin of this receptor is a man aged 18 to 30 in good health. Some clones in this sample may be carry-over from other donors' samples. CDR3 in amino acids: CASSVEGGTGPQGEQFF. CDR3 DNA: TGTGCCAGCAGCGTAGAGGGGGGGACAGGCCCTCAGGGTGAGCAGTTCTTC.